A selection of T cell receptor beta chains follows, all from one sample in a study of T cell responses to AZD1222 COVID-19 vaccine. Some clones are missing from TCRdb's copy, which holds only in-frame ones; the method was immunoSEQ multiplex PCR. The sample has about 100,000 clones, roughly nine tenths seen once. The sequencing here drew on peripheral blood, taken on day 0 of MenACWY control vaccination. These receptors originate from an adult in good health. The CDR3 runs from the conserved cysteine through the conserved F or W. The D gene is left open where the match is weak. Expanded clones get a size class; other rows say once, few or many, or leave the size out.

j_call v_call d_call clone_size cdr3_aa cdr3_nt
TRBJ1-4 TRBV4-1 . few CASSQDRVVTNEKLFF TGCGCCAGCAGCCAAGACAGGGTGGTGACTAATGAAAAACTGTTTTTT
TRBJ2-4 TRBV11-2 TRBD2 . CASSLDQAYSGGPGNIQYF TGTGCCAGCAGCTTAGATCAAGCTTATAGCGGGGGGCCGGGAAACATTCAGTACTTC
TRBJ2-1 TRBV9 . . CASSVELGVKQFF TGTGCCAGCAGCGTAGAACTCGGGGTCAAGCAGTTCTTC
TRBJ1-4 TRBV7-6 . . CASSFYDRSNEKLFF TGTGCCAGCAGCTTCTATGATAGATCTAATGAAAAACTGTTTTTT
TRBJ2-3 TRBV4-3 TRBD2 . CASSQGVAGDATDTQYF TGCGCCAGCAGCCAAGGGGTAGCGGGGGACGCCACAGATACGCAGTATTTT
TRBJ1-5 TRBV11-3 . . CASSVRDSNQPQHF TGTGCCAGCAGCGTCAGGGATAGCAATCAGCCCCAGCATTTT
TRBJ1-5 TRBV18 . . CASSPPSTRSNQPQHF TGTGCCAGCTCACCACCGTCGACACGGAGTAATCAGCCCCAGCATTTT
TRBJ1-1 TRBV6-5 . few CASNYASANTEAFF TGTGCCAGCAACTACGCATCAGCGAACACTGAAGCTTTCTTT
TRBJ1-2 TRBV6-5 . . CASSSPASSNYGYTF TGTGCCAGCAGTTCCCCGGCAAGTTCTAACTATGGCTACACCTTC
TRBJ1-2 TRBV5-6 . . CASSLKNYGYTF TGTGCCAGCAGCTTGAAAAACTATGGCTACACCTTC
TRBJ2-7 TRBV11-2 TRBD2 . CASSRAGTSYEQYF TGTGCCAGCAGCCGCGCCGGGACTAGCTACGAGCAGTACTTC
TRBJ1-1 TRBV6-5 TRBD1 . CASTLRDRGGSEAFF TGTGCCAGCACCCTAAGGGACAGGGGTGGATCTGAAGCTTTCTTT
TRBJ2-7 TRBV19 . . CASSMVGATYEQYF TGTGCCAGTAGTATGGTAGGGGCCACCTACGAGCAGTACTTC
TRBJ2-7 TRBV7-8 . . CASSLSPGASYEQYF TGTGCCAGCAGCTTATCTCCAGGGGCATCCTACGAGCAGTACTTC
TRBJ2-3 TRBV30 TRBD2 . CAWSDSPPPGGLVNTQYF TGTGCCTGGAGCGACTCCCCCCCTCCGGGGGGGCTAGTAAATACGCAGTATTTT
TRBJ1-5 TRBV28 . . CASSGAGSNQPQHF TGTGCCAGCAGCGGAGCCGGGAGCAATCAGCCCCAGCATTTT
TRBJ2-6 TRBV27 . . CASSPLRRSSGANVLTF TGTGCCAGCAGTCCCCTGAGACGGAGCTCTGGGGCCAACGTCCTGACTTTC
TRBJ1-2 TRBV18 . . CASSPPGYNYGYTF TGTGCCAGCTCACCACCGGGTTATAACTATGGCTACACCTTC
TRBJ1-1 TRBV3-1/TRBV3-2 TRBD1 . CASSPRTGGVAEAFF TGTGCCAGCAGCCCCAGGACAGGGGGAGTAGCTGAAGCTTTCTTT
TRBJ1-1 TRBV6-2/TRBV6-3 TRBD1 . CASSYRGPTNTEAFF TGTGCCAGCAGTTACAGGGGGCCCACGAACACTGAAGCTTTCTTT
TRBJ2-2 TRBV4-1 . few CASSPLNIANTGELFF TGCGCCAGCAGCCCCCTTAATATCGCGAACACCGGGGAGCTGTTTTTT
TRBJ2-2 TRBV7-3 TRBD1 . CASSYYRGLDTGELFF TGTGCCAGCAGCTACTACAGGGGATTAGACACCGGGGAGCTGTTTTTT
TRBJ1-5 TRBV19 . . CASSIPLVPEQPQHF TGTGCCAGTAGTATCCCCCTGGTCCCGGAGCAGCCCCAGCATTTT
TRBJ1-1 TRBV7-9 . . CASTQMGLSNTEAFF TGTGCCAGCACTCAAATGGGGTTGTCGAACACTGAAGCTTTCTTT
TRBJ1-1 TRBV6-4 . . CASSSTVNTEAFF TGTGCCAGCAGTTCGACAGTGAACACTGAAGCTTTCTTT
TRBJ1-6 TRBV10-3 . few CATSRVGNKNSPLHF TGTGCCACGTCCCGGGTAGGGAATAAGAATTCACCCCTCCACTTT
TRBJ1-2 TRBV5-8 . . CASSKGPGNYGYTF TGTGCCAGCAGCAAGGGTCCCGGGAACTATGGCTACACCTTC
TRBJ1-3 TRBV2 . . CASSEQGSGNTIYF TGTGCCAGCAGTGAGCAGGGTTCTGGAAACACCATATATTTT
TRBJ1-1 TRBV5-1 TRBD1 . CASSLQGADAEAFF TGCGCCAGCAGCTTGCAGGGGGCGGACGCTGAAGCTTTCTTT
TRBJ2-1 TRBV5-4 TRBD2 few CASSFLAGLYNEQFF TGTGCCAGCAGCTTCCTAGCGGGGCTCTACAATGAGCAGTTCTTC
TRBJ2-6 TRBV9 . . CASSLEVGANVLTF TGTGCCAGCTCCCTGGAAGTTGGGGCCAACGTCCTGACTTTC
TRBJ2-3 TRBV7-3 TRBD2 . CATASGATDTQYF TGTGCTACGGCCAGCGGGGCCACAGATACGCAGTATTTT
TRBJ1-5 TRBV3-1/TRBV3-2 . . CASSQEGSNQPQHF TGTGCCAGCAGCCAAGAAGGGAGCAATCAGCCCCAGCATTTT
TRBJ2-7 TRBV9 TRBD1 . CASSVGQENLYEQYF TGTGCCAGCAGCGTCGGACAGGAGAACCTATACGAGCAGTACTTC
TRBJ2-6 TRBV10-3 . . CAITAGLSSGANVLTF TGTGCCATCACGGCAGGGTTAAGCTCTGGGGCCAACGTCCTGACTTTC
TRBJ1-5 TRBV19 . . CASSIVGVDQPQHF TGTGCCAGTAGTATAGTCGGGGTGGATCAGCCCCAGCATTTT
TRBJ2-6 TRBV2 TRBD1 . CARTGGRAGANVLTF TGTGCCAGGACAGGGGGCCGGGCCGGGGCCAACGTCCTGACTTTC
TRBJ1-5 TRBV7-8 . . CASSFYGGSNQPQHF TGTGCCAGCAGCTTCTACGGGGGGAGCAATCAGCCCCAGCATTTT
TRBJ2-1 TRBV9 . once CASSALQGRVDEQFF TGTGCCAGCAGCGCATTACAGGGTAGGGTAGATGAGCAGTTCTTC
TRBJ1-1 TRBV6-5 TRBD1 . CASSHPTGLNTEAFF TGTGCCAGCAGCCATCCGACAGGGTTGAACACTGAAGCTTTCTTT
TRBJ1-5 TRBV27 TRBD1 . CASSLSDRAQQPQHF TGTGCCAGCAGTTTGTCCGACAGGGCACAACAGCCCCAGCATTTT
TRBJ1-1 TRBV5-1 TRBD1 once CASSATGGWTEAFF TGCGCCAGCAGCGCAACAGGGGGCTGGACTGAAGCTTTCTTT
TRBJ2-2 TRBV5-1 . once CASSLRVGDTGELFF TGCGCCAGCAGCTTGAGGGTGGGGGACACCGGGGAGCTGTTTTTT
TRBJ2-1 TRBV29-1 . . CSVPHTYNEQFF TGCAGCGTTCCACATACCTACAATGAGCAGTTCTTC
TRBJ2-2 TRBV6-5 TRBD2 . CASSPTSGGTGELFF TGTGCCAGCAGTCCGACTAGCGGGGGAACCGGGGAGCTGTTTTTT
TRBJ1-2 TRBV4-1 TRBD1 once CASSQEQIQGNYGYTF TGCGCCAGCAGCCAAGAGCAGATACAGGGGAACTATGGCTACACCTTC
TRBJ1-6 TRBV19 . . CASSMGNSPLHF TGTGCCAGTAGTATGGGGAATTCACCCCTCCACTTT
TRBJ1-1 TRBV18 . . CASSPNVADTEAFF TGTGCCAGCTCACCAAATGTAGCGGACACTGAAGCTTTCTTT
TRBJ1-5 TRBV6-5 . . CASTPGQYSNQPQHF TGTGCCAGCACCCCCGGACAATATAGCAATCAGCCCCAGCATTTT
TRBJ1-2 TRBV6-5 . . CASIESGVRTYGYTF TGTGCCAGCATCGAAAGCGGGGTGAGGACATATGGCTACACCTTC
TRBJ1-3 TRBV3-1/TRBV3-2 . . CASSQGDSGNTIYF TGTGCCAGCAGCCAAGGAGACTCTGGAAACACCATATATTTT
TRBJ2-5 TRBV19 . . CASSIDWAAQETQYF TGTGCCAGTAGTATAGATTGGGCAGCCCAAGAGACCCAGTACTTC
TRBJ2-1 TRBV5-1 TRBD2 . CASSIGLAGATVEQFF TGCGCCAGCAGCATAGGACTAGCGGGGGCGACCGTTGAGCAGTTCTTC
TRBJ1-1 TRBV28 TRBD1 . CASSYYRGANTEAFF TGTGCCAGCAGCTACTACAGGGGGGCCAACACTGAAGCTTTCTTT
TRBJ2-2 TRBV4-1 TRBD1 . CASSQDAGGRSGELFF TGCGCCAGCAGCCAAGATGCAGGGGGCCGGTCCGGGGAGCTGTTTTTT
TRBJ2-4 TRBV29-1 . . CSVEDPAGRNIQYF TGCAGCGTTGAAGATCCCGCCGGGAGAAACATTCAGTACTTC
TRBJ2-3 TRBV28 . . CASSLTGFTDTQYF TGTGCCAGCAGTTTAACGGGGTTCACAGATACGCAGTATTTT